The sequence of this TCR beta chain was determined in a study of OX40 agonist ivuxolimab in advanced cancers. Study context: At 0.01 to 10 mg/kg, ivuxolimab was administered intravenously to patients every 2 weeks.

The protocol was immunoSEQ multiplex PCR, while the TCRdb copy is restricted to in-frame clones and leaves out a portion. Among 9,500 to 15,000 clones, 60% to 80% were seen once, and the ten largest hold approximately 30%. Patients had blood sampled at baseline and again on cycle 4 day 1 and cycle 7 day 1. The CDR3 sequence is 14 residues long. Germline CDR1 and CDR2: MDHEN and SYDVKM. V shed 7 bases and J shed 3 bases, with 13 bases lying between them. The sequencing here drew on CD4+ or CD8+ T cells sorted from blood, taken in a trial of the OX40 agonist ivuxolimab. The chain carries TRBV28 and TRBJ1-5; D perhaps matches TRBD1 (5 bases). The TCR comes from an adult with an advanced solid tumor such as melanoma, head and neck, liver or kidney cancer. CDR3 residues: CASKRGPFNQPQHF. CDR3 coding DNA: TGTGCCAGCAAAAGGGGACCGTTCAATCAGCCCCAGCATTTT. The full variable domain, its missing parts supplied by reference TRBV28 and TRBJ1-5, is DVKVTQSSRYLVKRTGEKVFLECVQDMDHENMFWYRQDPGLGLRLIYFSYDVKMKEKGDIPEGYSVSREKKERFSLILESASTNQTSMYLCASKRGPFNQPQHFGDGTRLSIL.